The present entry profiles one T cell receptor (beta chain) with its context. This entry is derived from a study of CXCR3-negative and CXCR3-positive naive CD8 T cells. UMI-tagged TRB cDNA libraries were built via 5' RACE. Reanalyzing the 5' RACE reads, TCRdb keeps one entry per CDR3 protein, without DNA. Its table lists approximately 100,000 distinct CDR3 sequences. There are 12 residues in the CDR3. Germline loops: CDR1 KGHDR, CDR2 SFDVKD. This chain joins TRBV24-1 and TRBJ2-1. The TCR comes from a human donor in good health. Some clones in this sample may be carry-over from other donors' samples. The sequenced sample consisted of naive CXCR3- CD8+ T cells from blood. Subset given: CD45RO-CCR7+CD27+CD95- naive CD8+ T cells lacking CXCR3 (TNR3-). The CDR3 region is CATSDFGNEQFF.